This T cell receptor (beta chain) emerged from a study of blood T cell repertoires in COVID-19. Study background: COVID-19 samples from acute and convalescent phases originated in the United States, Italy and Spain.

In the source study's methods: Counts of nucleated cells, estimated from reference gene primer amplification, were obtained. Using immunoSEQ multiplex PCR, the repertoire was profiled, and TCRdb retains in-frame clones only, with some absent. That table gives V, J and clone size, and the DNA gave D and trimming. The sample lists about 220,000 clones; 80% to 90% were seen once. V gave up 3 bases and J gave up 9 bases; unmatched junction bases: 3. This CDR3 contains 12 residues. This receptor was taken from a man aged 50-59 years who had recovered from COVID-19. The chain recombines TRBV23-1 with TRBJ1-1; 8 bases are shared with TRBD1. TRBV23-1 is known as an ORF, though its function is uncertain. The specimen was peripheral blood. CDR3 amino acids: CASSHTGGKAFF. CDR3 DNA: TGCGCCAGCAGTCACACAGGGGGTAAAGCTTTCTTT.